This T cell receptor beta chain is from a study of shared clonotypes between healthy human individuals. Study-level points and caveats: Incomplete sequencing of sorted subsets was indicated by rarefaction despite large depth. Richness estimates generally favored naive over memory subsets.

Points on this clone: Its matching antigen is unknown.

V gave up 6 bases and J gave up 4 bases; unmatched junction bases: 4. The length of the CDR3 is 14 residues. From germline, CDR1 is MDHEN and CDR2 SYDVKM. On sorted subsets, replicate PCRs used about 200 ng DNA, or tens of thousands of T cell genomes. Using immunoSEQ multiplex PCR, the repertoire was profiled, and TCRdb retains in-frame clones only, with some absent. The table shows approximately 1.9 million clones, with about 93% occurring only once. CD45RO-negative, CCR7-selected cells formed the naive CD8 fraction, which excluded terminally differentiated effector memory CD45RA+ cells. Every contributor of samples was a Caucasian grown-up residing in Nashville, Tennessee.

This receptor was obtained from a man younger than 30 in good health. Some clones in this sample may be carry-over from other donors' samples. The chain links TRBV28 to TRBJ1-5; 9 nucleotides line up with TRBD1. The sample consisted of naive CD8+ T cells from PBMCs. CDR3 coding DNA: TGTGCCAGCAGGCCAGGACAGGGGAATCAGCCCCAGCATTTT. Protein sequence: CASRPGQGNQPQHF.